Detailed here is one T cell receptor (beta chain). Its antigen is not known. The time point is: patch test 1, 2 weeks after DPC sensitization. Indicated treatment: therapeutic diphenylcyclopropenone sensitization with weekly scalp DPC. The data were obtained in a study of human T cells and chemical hapten exposure. TCRdb passed the RACE reads through MiXCR, listing each CDR3 protein once. The sample shows around 74,000 distinct CDR3 sequences, around a third of them seen only once. Whole-study findings and limits: Expanded TCRs created a significantly greater count of big CDR3 similarity clusters than controls did.

CDR1 and CDR2 from the germline V gene are SEHNR and FQNEAQ (reference sequence). CDR3 size: 15 residues. The V gene end was trimmed by 1 base and the J gene end by 8 bases; junction bases not matched to a gene: 7. Sequencing was performed on whole blood, taken in connection with sensitization to the hapten diphenylcyclopropenone (DPC). V gene TRBV7-9 combines with J gene TRBJ1-4, with TRBD1 identical over 7 bases. The sequence derives from a man aged 40-49 years with alopecia areata. Some clones in this sample may be carry-over from other donors' samples. CDR3 sequence: CASSLVGTAREKLFF. The CDR3 region has the DNA TGTGCCAGCAGCTTAGTGGGGACAGCGCGCGAAAAACTGTTTTTT.